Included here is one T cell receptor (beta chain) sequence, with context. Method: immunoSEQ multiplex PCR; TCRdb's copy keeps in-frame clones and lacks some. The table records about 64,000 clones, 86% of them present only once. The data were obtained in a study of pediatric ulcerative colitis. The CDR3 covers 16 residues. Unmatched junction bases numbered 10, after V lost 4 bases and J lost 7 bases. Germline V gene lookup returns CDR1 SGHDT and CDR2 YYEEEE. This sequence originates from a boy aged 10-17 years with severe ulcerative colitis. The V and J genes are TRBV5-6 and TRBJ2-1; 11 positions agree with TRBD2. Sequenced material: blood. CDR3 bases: TGTGCCAGCAGCCCGACTAGCGGGGAGGAGTTGAATGAGCAGTTCTTC. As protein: CASSPTSGEELNEQFF.